These 30 T cell receptor beta chains were sequenced from one sample in a study of T cells in Graves' hyperthyroidism and ophthalmopathy. TCR beta CDR3 regions were amplified from RNA transcripts. Primed by the HTBI set, a first-round RT-PCR was run on the TCR CDR3. Using its own MiXCR run on the multiplex PCR reads, TCRdb lists one record per CDR3 protein. The table includes approximately 480,000 distinct CDR3 sequences, around 20% detected once. Sequencing input: blood. The source is a man in his late teens or twenties with Graves' hyperthyroidism.

This chain connects TRBV12-3 or TRBV12-4 to TRBJ2-7; TRBD1 is a possible D gene (6 bases). Trimming removed 5 bases from V and 4 bases from J, with 15 bases in between. The CDR3 totals 14 residues. The CDR3 DNA is TGTGCCAGCAGTCCGGGACAAGTCCTATACGAGCAGTACTTC. Protein product: CASSPGQVLYEQYF.

This clonotype came up many times. The chain employs TRBV6-5 and TRBJ1-2, with D hard to call. V lost 0 bases and J lost 6, with 14 bases in between. Germline V gene data show CDR1 as MNHEY and CDR2 as SVGAGI. The CDR3 sequence is 15 residues long. CDR3 sequence (DNA): TGTGCCAGCAGTTACTCCCCTGGCGGCGGCCATGGCTACACCTTC. Translated: CASSYSPGGGHGYTF.

The chain joins TRBV2 to TRBJ1-5, with a weak D call TRBD1 (5 bases). Trimming left V 5 bases short and J 2 bases short, with 22 bases between. This CDR3 has 18 residues. Germline loops: CDR1 SNHLY, CDR2 FYNNEI. CDR3 sequence (DNA): TGTGCCAGCAGTTCCACCTTCCCCGGGGCTGGAGGCAATCAGCCCCAGCATTTT. Amino acid sequence: CASSSTFPGAGGNQPQHF.

This clonotype was recorded many times. This chain links TRBV27 with TRBJ2-4, with 10 bases fitting TRBD2. The CDR3 sequence is 16 residues long. Losses at the gene ends were 3 bases for V and 5 bases for J; bases not matched to a gene: 7. Germline CDR1 MNHEY, CDR2 SMNVEV (reference sequence). The CDR3 bases are TGTGCCAGCAGTTTTCTAGCGGGGGACCTCGAAAACATTCAGTACTTC. Translation: CASSFLAGDLENIQYF.

The rearrangement joins TRBV28 to TRBJ2-5; the D gene is possibly TRBD1 (6 bases). V lost 7 bases, J lost 1 base, and 13 bases lay in between. This CDR3 has 14 residues. Germline V gene lookup returns CDR1 MDHEN and CDR2 SYDVKM. The CDR3 reads CASIPQTGQETQYF. CDR3 bases: TGTGCCAGCATCCCCCAGACAGGCCAAGAGACCCAGTACTTC.

This clonotype has more than one count but fewer than ten. The CDR3 loop is CASSKTGRTEAFF. CDR3 DNA: TGTGCCAGTAGTAAGACAGGGCGGACTGAAGCTTTCTTT. This sequence joins TRBV19 and TRBJ1-1, with 7 bases fitting TRBD1. The germline V gene has CDR1 LNHDA and CDR2 SQIVND (reference sequence). This CDR3 region has 13 residues. Trimming took 4 bases from V and 5 from J; bases not matched to a gene: 4.

Concerning this clonotype itself: A much larger clone is a single base away; this may be a read error. This rearrangement joins TRBV9 to TRBJ1-1; D not resolved. Germline assignment: CDR1 SGDLS and CDR2 YYNGEE. The CDR3 is 13 amino acids. Trimming pared 4 bases from V and 3 bases from J, leaving 10 bases between. CDR3 in amino acids: CASSLREDTEAFF. CDR3 nucleotide sequence: TGTGCCAGCAGCCTCCGAGAGGACACTGAAGCTTTCTTT.

This clonotype was seen many times. V usage is TRBV28 and J usage is TRBJ1-3; perhaps TRBD1 as D (6 bases). Germline V CDR1 and CDR2: MDHEN, SYDVKM. The V end was cut by 6 bases, the J end by 4 bases, with 16 bases between. The CDR3 covers 15 residues. CDR3 DNA: TGTGCCAGCAGCCCCTCAGGGGTAACGGGAAACACCATATATTTT. Translation gives CASSPSGVTGNTIYF. The variable domain in full, completed from reference TRBV28 and TRBJ1-3, reads DVKVTQSSRYLVKRTGEKVFLECVQDMDHENMFWYRQDPGLGLRLIYFSYDVKMKEKGDIPEGYSVSREKKERFSLILESASTNQTSMYLCASSPSGVTGNTIYFGEGSWLTVV.

This clonotype was seen repeatedly, ten times or more. Given a much more abundant clone one base away, this may be a read error. CDR3 amino acids: CAGSRDRQETQYF. The CDR3, as DNA: TGTGCCGGCAGCCGCGACAGGCAAGAGACCCAGTACTTC. This rearrangement joins TRBV12-3 or TRBV12-4 to TRBJ2-5, with a tentative D call TRBD1 (6 bases). The CDR3 sequence is 13 residues long.

In this sample, this clonotype turned up many times. The chain combines TRBV28 with TRBJ2-7; D gene ambiguous. Germline CDR1 reads MDHEN; CDR2 reads SYDVKM. This CDR3 contains 11 residues. Trimming removed 7 bases from V and 5 bases from J, with 9 bases in between. This CDR3 is CASKRTDEQYF. The CDR3 DNA follows: TGTGCCAGCAAACGGACGGACGAGCAGTACTTC.

Ten or more counts support this clonotype. The genes are TRBV5-1 and TRBJ2-7, with D perhaps being TRBD1 or TRBD2 (5 bases each). CDR3 length equals 15 residues. From germline, CDR1 is SGHRS and CDR2 YFSETQ. The germline V and J ends were trimmed by 0 bases and 0 bases, with 10 bases remaining between them. As DNA, the CDR3 is TGCGCCAGCAGCTTGGCCGGGACCCTCTCCTACGAGCAGTACTTC. Translated, it gives CASSLAGTLSYEQYF.

A few counts support this clonotype. This chain connects TRBV20-1 to TRBJ1-2, with TRBD1 matching over 7 bases. The germline gives CDR1 DFQATT, CDR2 SNEGSKA (reference sequence). This CDR3 is built from 13 residues. Trimming took 6 bases from V and 8 from J; bases not matched to a gene: 12. The CDR3 nucleotides read TGCAGTGCAAGAAAACAGGGGACTGGCGGCTACACCTTC. As protein: CSARKQGTGGYTF.

This clonotype was seen ten or more times. The gene calls are TRBV18 and TRBJ2-5; D possibly corresponds to TRBD1 (6 bases). The V end was cut by 6 bases, the J end by 5 bases, with 13 bases between. The CDR3 consists of 13 residues. Germline lookup yields CDR1 KGHSH and CDR2 LQKENI. CDR3 in amino acids: CASSLRQEETQYF. The CDR3 nucleotides are TGTGCCAGCTCTCTGCGACAGGAGGAGACCCAGTACTTC.

The chain couples TRBV19 to TRBJ1-2; 8 positions match TRBD1. The V gene's germline CDR1 is LNHDA and CDR2 SQIVND (reference sequence). The ends lost 5 bases at V and 12 bases at J; junction bases unmatched: 8. This CDR3 has 12 residues. In DNA form, the CDR3 reads TGTGCCAGTAGTCCTCAGGGGGCCGCCCACACCTTC. It encodes CASSPQGAAHTF.

At least ten counts were recorded for this clonotype. The rearrangement links TRBV10-1 to TRBJ1-5, with TRBD1 matching over 9 bases. The junction had 14 bases not matched to a gene; V was cut back by 7 bases and J by 7 bases. The CDR3 is 16 residues long. Looked up from germline, CDR1 is WNHNN and CDR2 is SYGVQD (reference sequence). As DNA, the CDR3 is TGCGCCAGCATCTACCCGGGGACAGGGAGAGAACAGCCCCAGCATTTT. Protein: CASIYPGTGREQPQHF.

The J gene is TRBJ1-5, the V gene TRBV20-1; D is undetermined. V lost 1 base and J lost 4, with 8 bases in between. This CDR3 is 13 amino acids long. Germline V CDR1 and CDR2: DFQATT, SNEGSKA (reference sequence). Here the CDR3 reads CSARVRANQPQHF. In DNA, the CDR3 is TGCAGTGCTAGAGTAAGGGCAAATCAGCCCCAGCATTTT.

This clonotype showed up many times. J is TRBJ2-7 and V is TRBV19, with TRBD2 matching over 14 bases. CDR3 size: 17 residues. V lost 6 bases, J lost 3 bases, and 10 bases stayed unmatched. Germline loops: CDR1 LNHDA, CDR2 SQIVND (reference sequence). CDR3 residues: CASRTPGLAGANYEQYF. DNA of the CDR3: TGTGCCAGTAGGACTCCGGGACTAGCGGGGGCGAACTACGAGCAGTACTTC.

This clonotype showed up many times. The CDR3 loop reads CAISGDSSYEQYF. CDR3 sequence (DNA): TGTGCCATCAGCGGGGACAGCTCCTACGAGCAGTACTTC. The V gene is TRBV10-3, the J gene TRBJ2-7; 7 bases align to TRBD1. Looked up from germline, CDR1 is ENHRY and CDR2 is SYGVKD. This CDR3 region has 13 residues. Losses at the gene ends were 6 bases for V and 0 bases for J; bases not matched to a gene: 2.

The rearrangement links TRBV28 to TRBJ1-2; D gene ambiguous. The V gene's germline CDR1 is MDHEN and CDR2 SYDVKM. This CDR3 has 13 residues. Deletions cut 3 bases from V and 8 bases from J, with 13 bases between. CDR3 coding DNA: TGTGCCAGCAGTTTCGAAATTCCAGGAGGCTACACCTTC. Translated, it gives CASSFEIPGGYTF.

The chain carries TRBV11-2 and TRBJ1-5, with unresolved D. The germline CDR1 and CDR2 sequences are SGHAT and FQNNGV. The CDR3 sequence is 16 residues long. V lost 4 bases, J lost 0 bases, and 13 bases lay in between. In nucleotides, the CDR3 is TGTGCCAGCAGCTCCGGTCCCCAGTATAGCAATCAGCCCCAGCATTTT. Its protein is CASSSGPQYSNQPQHF.

This clonotype has a count of ten or more. CDR3 DNA sequence: TGCAGCGTCGTCCAGGGCACTGAAGCTTTCTTT. Translated: CSVVQGTEAFF. The chain combines TRBV29-1 with TRBJ1-1; D possibly corresponds to TRBD1 (5 bases). Trimming removed 6 bases from V and 4 bases from J, with 9 bases in between. The CDR3 has 11 residues. The germline V gene encodes CDR1 SQVTM and CDR2 ANQGSEA.

The V call is TRBV24-1, the J call TRBJ1-5, with no clear D. Looked up from germline, CDR1 is KGHDR and CDR2 is SFDVKD. This CDR3 is 14 amino acids long. Trimming stripped 8 bases from V and 9 bases from J, with 19 bases between. In nucleotides, the CDR3 is TGTGCCACCACCCCCTTGGAGGGCGACCTGCCCCAGCATTTT. This codes for CATTPLEGDLPQHF.

This clonotype showed up many times. V gene TRBV11-3 combines with J gene TRBJ2-2; TRBD2 aligns across 9 bases. The CDR3 is 18 amino acids. Looked up from germline, CDR1 is SGHNT and CDR2 is YENEEA. With 5 bases clipped from V and 3 bases from J, the junction kept 13 bases outside the gene matches. The CDR3 loop reads CASSHLLAGRFYTGELFF. CDR3 DNA sequence: TGTGCCAGCAGCCATCTGCTAGCGGGGCGCTTTTACACCGGGGAGCTGTTTTTT.

This clonotype was seen at least ten times. Just one base apart from a much larger clone, this may be a read error. The rearrangement uses TRBV28 and TRBJ1-3; perhaps TRBD1 as D (6 bases). The CDR3 covers 14 residues. From germline, CDR1 is MDHEN and CDR2 SYDVKM. V dropped 3 bases and J dropped 2 bases, with 8 bases sitting between them. In nucleotides, the CDR3 is TGTGCCAGCAGTTTCAGGGGCGCTGGAAACACCATATATTTT. This encodes CASSFRGAGNTIYF.

The table lists this clonotype with a few counts. CDR3 nucleotide sequence: TGTGCCAGCAGTAACCGGGGGGGCCTCACCGGGGAGCTGTTTTTT. Translating it yields CASSNRGGLTGELFF. The chain is built from TRBV6-5 and TRBJ2-2; TRBD2 matches 8 bases. Germline V gene lookup returns CDR1 MNHEY and CDR2 SVGAGI. The length of the CDR3 is 15 residues. V trimming: 5 bases; J trimming: 4 bases; junction bases outside the gene matches: 6.

Ten or more counts support this clonotype. The chain uses TRBV20-1 and TRBJ2-7, with D maybe TRBD2 (6 bases). The CDR3 contains 15 residues. Trimming took off 6 bases at V and 0 bases at J, with 18 bases between the two ends. CDR1 is DFQATT, CDR2 SNEGSKA, per germline (reference sequence). CDR3 in DNA: TGCAGTGCCCTCCGGCGGGGTTCGAGCTCCTACGAGCAGTACTTC. Protein: CSALRRGSSSYEQYF.

This clonotype was picked up many times. The gene calls are TRBV18 and TRBJ1-1; D gene uncertain. Germline loops: CDR1 KGHSH, CDR2 LQKENI. This CDR3 region has 15 residues. Between the trimmed V and J ends, which lost 2 bases and 1 base, there was a span of 11 bases. The CDR3 region is CASSPKGHENTEAFF. DNA of the CDR3: TGTGCCAGCTCACCAAAGGGCCATGAGAACACTGAAGCTTTCTTT.

This clonotype was detected once. Being one base from a much bigger clone, this may be a read error. The rearrangement links TRBV28 to TRBJ1-5; possible D gene TRBD1, 5 bases. Trimming removed 6 bases at V and 9 bases at J, with 24 bases between. The CDR3 runs to 16 residues. CDR1 and CDR2 from the germline V gene are MDHEN and SYDVKM. The CDR3 coding sequence is TGTGCCAGCAGCCGCTCTCTGGTGGACATGCAACGGCCCCAGCATTTT. Its protein product is CASSRSLVDMQRPQHF.

This clonotype was recorded a few times. The chain has TRBV12-3 or TRBV12-4 and TRBJ2-5; D may be TRBD1 (6 bases). V lost 2 bases and J lost 5, with 15 bases in between. CDR3 length: 15 amino acids. CDR3 sequence: CASSLRQTGLETQYF. CDR3 nucleotides: TGTGCCAGCAGTTTAAGACAAACAGGGTTGGAGACCCAGTACTTC.

This clonotype was seen at least ten times. The chain employs TRBV11-2 and TRBJ2-5; no clear D. Deletions cut 5 bases from V and 0 bases from J, with 7 bases between. Germline-derived CDR1 and CDR2 are SGHAT and FQNNGV. This CDR3 has 13 residues. The CDR3 nucleotides are TGTGCCAGCAGCCCTCCGTACCAAGAGACCCAGTACTTC. This sequence encodes CASSPPYQETQYF.